This T cell receptor beta chain derives from a study of OX40 agonist ivuxolimab in advanced cancers. Study overall: Subjects had a mean age of roughly 60 years, with a range of 23 to 79; roughly 80% were male. Study outcomes and limitations: Expanded clones were, on average, more numerous in CD8+ T cells than in CD4+. At 0.1 to 3.0 mg/kg and by week 6, CD4+ and CD8+ T cells in the blood had expanded clonally.

Points on this clone: Its antigen is undetermined.

Using immunoSEQ multiplex PCR, the repertoire was profiled, and TCRdb retains in-frame clones only, with some absent. The table lists roughly 50,000 clones, about 87% of them singletons. Trimming cost V 4 bases and J 3 bases; bases outside gene matches: 15. There are 19 residues in the CDR3. The germline V gene encodes CDR1 SGHDT and CDR2 YYEEEE. This TCR was sampled from an adult with an advanced solid tumor such as melanoma, head and neck, liver or kidney cancer. The starting material was CD4+ or CD8+ T cells sorted from blood, obtained in a trial of the OX40 agonist ivuxolimab. This sequence joins TRBV5-6 and TRBJ2-4; 11 bases match TRBD2. The CDR3 DNA sequence: TGTGCCAGCAGCCCCTGGGATAGCGGGGGGGCCATAGTCAAAAACATTCAGTACTTC. It codes for CASSPWDSGGAIVKNIQYF.